This TCR beta chain was profiled in a study of blood T cell repertoires in COVID-19. The wider study: Samples representing acute and convalescent COVID-19 were sourced from the United States, Italy and Spain. Sources were T cells, B-cell-depleted T cells, or PBMCs; the material itself was cDNA or gDNA.

Germline V CDR1 and CDR2: MDHEN, SYDVKM. After removal of 5 bases from V and 8 bases from J, the junction contained 14 bases not matched to a gene. The CDR3 loop spans 16 amino acids. Authors' data handling: Reference gene primer amplification gave estimated nucleated cell counts. Here immunoSEQ multiplex PCR was the method, and the copy in TCRdb shows in-frame clones only, minus some. From that table come the V and J calls and clone size; the DNA was used to work out D and trimming. The table records more than 40,000 clones, approximately 89% of them present only once. The TCR originated in a man aged 55 to 69 with active or convalescent COVID-19. The V gene is TRBV28, the J gene TRBJ1-2; TRBD1 aligns across 10 bases. The specimen was peripheral blood. The CDR3 reads CASSPTRQGAPEGYTF. CDR3 DNA: TGTGCCAGCAGTCCGACACGACAGGGGGCGCCGGAAGGCTACACCTTC.